These 21 T cell receptor beta chains came from one sample sequenced in a study of blood T cells in healthy people across ages. The authors ran a second PCR of 7 to 11 cycles using a sample-barcoded 5' primer and a J-beta primer mix. TCRdb processed the 5' RACE reads anew with MiXCR; each CDR3 protein has one entry. Of over 550,000 distinct CDR3 sequences in the sample, about 30% were seen once. Sequencing used blood. The receptors originated from a woman older than 75 in good health.

The rearrangement uses TRBV7-9 and TRBJ2-3, with D possibly matching TRBD2 (6 bases). The CDR3 is 13 residues long. Trimming left V 1 base short and J 9 bases short, with 11 bases between. CDR1 is SEHNR, CDR2 FQNEAQ, per germline (reference sequence). The CDR3 DNA reads as TGTGCCAGCAGCTTAGTTGAAAGCGGGACGCAGTATTTT. Its translation: CASSLVESGTQYF.

At least ten counts were recorded for this clonotype. The chain has TRBV6-1 and TRBJ2-7; 7 nucleotides align to TRBD1. The CDR3 runs to 15 residues. V shed 6 bases, J shed 3 bases, and the junction held 11 bases outside the gene matches. Germline values: CDR1 MNHNS, CDR2 SASEGT. CDR3 nucleotide sequence: TGTGCCAGCAGACGGACAGGAGAACAACGCTACGAGCAGTACTTC. Translating it yields CASRRTGEQRYEQYF.

This clonotype appeared a single time. A much larger clone sits a single nucleotide away, making a read error possible. V is TRBV29-1 and J is TRBJ1-2; no definite D call. There are 14 residues in the CDR3. Trimming pared 1 base from V and 4 bases from J, leaving 13 bases between. In germline, CDR1 is SQVTM, CDR2 ANQGSEA. CDR3 nucleotide sequence: TGCAGCGTTGAAGCCCCCACTTGGGGCTATGGCTACACCTTC. Protein sequence: CSVEAPTWGYGYTF.

Notes on this clonotype: Being one base from a much bigger clone, this may be a read error. The gene calls are TRBV11-2 and TRBJ2-5; 7 bases align to TRBD2. Germline CDR1 is SGHAT and CDR2 is FQNNGV. The CDR3 is 16 amino acids. The trim removed 6 bases at V and 11 bases at J, leaving 21 bases unmatched. CDR3 nucleotides: TGTGCCAGCAGTTCTTTGAGCGGGGTCTCCTACAATGAGCAGTACTTC. The encoded protein is CASSSLSGVSYNEQYF. Drawing the rest from reference TRBV11-2 and TRBJ2-5, the complete variable domain is EAGVAQSPRYKIIEKRQSVAFWCNPISGHATLYWYQQILGQGPKLLIQFQNNGVVDDSQLPKDRFSAERLKGVDSTLKIQPAKLEDSAVYLCASSSLSGVSYNEQYFGPGTRLLVL.

This clonotype has a handful of counts. V gene TRBV12-3 or TRBV12-4 combines with J gene TRBJ2-7; 9 nucleotides agree with TRBD2. Germline trimming cut 5 bases from V and 7 bases from J; bases unmatched to any gene: 12. The CDR3 sequence is 15 residues long. In DNA, the CDR3 is TGTGCCAGCAGTGGAGGGACTAGCCGGTACAATGAGCAGTACTTC. Amino acids: CASSGGTSRYNEQYF.

This clonotype was detected only a few times. A single base separates this from a much larger clone, so it may be a read error. Since no conserved phenylalanine or tryptophan closes the CDR3, a read error is the likely cause. The chain uses TRBV7-2 and TRBJ2-5; D is possibly TRBD2 (6 bases). The J call may be in error: the DNA end matches TRBJ2-7 better. The CDR3 loop spans 14 amino acids. CDR1 is SGHTA, CDR2 FQGNSA, per germline. The CDR3 sequence: CASSLGVAVYEQYL. The CDR3 bases are TGTGCCAGCAGCCTGGGGGTAGCGGTATACGAGCAGTACCTC.

This clonotype was recorded a few times. This chain joins TRBV3-1 and TRBJ2-5, with D unresolved. The germline V gene encodes CDR1 LGHDT and CDR2 YNNKEL (reference sequence). The CDR3 is 15 residues long. V lost 0 bases and J lost 1, with 9 bases in between. The chain's CDR3 is CASSQEFQAQETQYF. CDR3 DNA sequence: TGTGCCAGCAGCCAAGAGTTCCAGGCCCAAGAGACCCAGTACTTC.

As regards this clonotype: The junction does not match germline at one end; this may be a read error. The V call is TRBV20-1, the J call TRBJ2-1; 10 positions agree with TRBD2. CDR1 and CDR2 from the germline V gene are DFQATT and SNEGSKA (reference sequence). The CDR3 covers 15 residues. CDR3: CSALGGLAGVNEQLF. CDR3 in DNA: TGCAGTGCTTTAGGCGGGCTAGCGGGAGTAAATGAGCAGCTCTTC.

The sample holds many counts of this clonotype. The chain carries TRBV20-1 and TRBJ2-1; 9 bases align to TRBD2. The CDR3 covers 17 residues. After removal of 7 bases from V and 0 bases from J, the junction contained 13 bases not matched to a gene. The germline V gene has CDR1 DFQATT and CDR2 SNEGSKA (reference sequence). The CDR3 nucleotides are TGCAGTGTTCCCAGGGGCGGGGGGGGGAGCTCCTACAATGAGCAGTTCTTC. It encodes CSVPRGGGGSSYNEQFF.

This clonotype was found many times. This chain uses TRBV20-1 with TRBJ1-2; a weak D match, TRBD1 (6 bases). CDR1 DFQATT and CDR2 SNEGSKA come from the germline V gene (reference sequence). The CDR3 length is 16 residues. V shed 6 bases and J shed 4 bases, with 24 bases lying between them. CDR3 sequence reads: CSAKTGGAARFYGYTF. The CDR3 DNA sequence: TGCAGTGCCAAGACGGGGGGGGCCGCACGATTCTATGGCTACACCTTC.

V usage is TRBV11-1 and J usage is TRBJ2-1; 12 positions agree with TRBD2. Germline V gives CDR1 SGHAT, CDR2 FQDESV (reference sequence). This CDR3 has 16 amino acids. J was trimmed by 9 bases and V by 0 bases; bases with no gene match: 6. The CDR3 is CASSLALLAGGGEQFF. The CDR3 DNA follows: TGTGCCAGCAGCTTAGCGCTACTAGCGGGGGGAGGTGAGCAGTTCTTC.

In this sample, this clonotype turned up many times. The chain combines TRBV4-3 with TRBJ1-1; the match to TRBD1 covers 9 bases. This CDR3 region has 16 residues. Germline V CDR1 and CDR2: LGHNA, YSLEER. V shed 0 bases and J 5 bases; nucleotides not matched to a gene: 7. The CDR3 is CASSQEQGAPGTEAFF. The CDR3 coding sequence is TGCGCCAGCAGCCAAGAACAGGGGGCGCCGGGGACTGAAGCTTTCTTT.

The chain couples TRBV7-9 to TRBJ1-2, with TRBD1 as a possible D gene (5 bases). V gave up 4 bases and J gave up 4 bases, with 19 bases separating them. Germline CDR1 SEHNR, CDR2 FQNEAQ (reference sequence). CDR3 length: 16 residues. CDR3 sequence reads: CASSSTSGGSFYGYTF. The CDR3 region has the DNA TGTGCCAGCAGCTCAACCTCGGGGGGGTCCTTCTATGGCTACACCTTC.

This clonotype was counted at least ten times. V is TRBV20-1 and J is TRBJ2-3; no clear D gene. Trimming shortened V by 3 bases and J by 1 base, and 11 bases separated the two germline ends. Germline-derived CDR1 and CDR2 are DFQATT and SNEGSKA (reference sequence). This CDR3 contains 14 residues. The CDR3 loop is CSARKDAGTDTQYF. The CDR3 DNA follows: TGCAGTGCTAGGAAGGATGCGGGCACAGATACGCAGTATTTT.

V gene TRBV20-1 combines with J gene TRBJ2-4; D is undetermined. The J call may be wrong; the DNA end is better matched by TRBJ2-7. CDR1 is DFQATT and CDR2 is SNEGSKA in the germline V gene (reference sequence). This CDR3 has 13 residues. For the CDR3, the DNA is TGCAGTGCTAGAGATCGCCTCGAGTACGAGCAGTACTTC. This encodes CSARDRLEYEQYF.

This chain connects TRBV6-2 or TRBV6-3 to TRBJ2-3; D is perhaps TRBD2 (5 bases). Trimming took 7 bases from V and 2 from J, leaving 10 bases between them. This CDR3 region has 13 residues. Germline V lookup: CDR1 MNHEY, CDR2 SVGEGT. The CDR3 coding sequence is TGTGCCAGCAAACATCGGGACACAGATACGCAGTATTTT. Amino acid sequence: CASKHRDTDTQYF.

This clonotype was picked up one time. The rearrangement uses TRBV24-1 and TRBJ2-1; 8 bases match TRBD1. The V gene's germline CDR1 is KGHDR and CDR2 SFDVKD. V lost 4 bases and J lost 9; bases outside the gene matches: 13. The CDR3 extends over 16 amino acids. Here the CDR3 reads CATSDPRRTGSREQFF. The DNA for the CDR3 is TGTGCCACCAGTGACCCCCGACGGACAGGGAGCCGTGAGCAGTTCTTC.

The J gene is TRBJ1-1, the V gene TRBV20-1; 9 nucleotides line up with TRBD1. The CDR3 totals 14 residues. CDR1 DFQATT and CDR2 SNEGSKA come from the germline V gene (reference sequence). The ends lost 6 bases at V and 6 bases at J; junction bases unmatched: 11. The CDR3 region is CSANKDRGGSEAFF. CDR3 DNA: TGCAGTGCAAATAAGGACAGGGGAGGTTCTGAAGCTTTCTTT.

In the case of this clonotype: The conserved closing phenylalanine or tryptophan is absent in this CDR3, likely reflecting a read error. This rearrangement joins TRBV19 to TRBJ1-5; a possible D gene is TRBD1 (6 bases). The V gene lost 10 bases and the J gene lost 0 bases, with 13 bases spanning the gap. Germline V gives CDR1 LNHDA, CDR2 SQIVND (reference sequence). The CDR3 contains 14 residues. As DNA, the CDR3 is TGTGCCACCTCAGGGGTAAATAGCAATCAGCCCCAGCATGTT. This codes for CATSGVNSNQPQHV.

V is TRBV18 and J is TRBJ1-1; D gene uncertain. The V and J ends lost 0 bases and 1 base respectively, with 9 bases between them. Germline V gene data show CDR1 as KGHSH and CDR2 as LQKENI. The CDR3 is 15 amino acids. The CDR3 DNA follows: TGTGCCAGCTCACCACCGGGCGGATGGAACACTGAAGCTTTCTTT. It is translated as CASSPPGGWNTEAFF.

This clonotype was detected only a few times. This could be a read error, since a much larger clone is one nucleotide away. The rearrangement links TRBV20-1 to TRBJ2-7; weak D call: TRBD1 (6 bases). The V end was cut by 6 bases, the J end by 3 bases, with 15 bases between. Germline-derived CDR1 and CDR2 are DFQATT and SNEGSKA (reference sequence). The CDR3 totals 13 residues. CDR3 amino acids: CSAPGTSGYEQYF. For the CDR3, the DNA is TGCAGTGCCCCCGGGACATCCGGCTACGAGCAGTACTTC.